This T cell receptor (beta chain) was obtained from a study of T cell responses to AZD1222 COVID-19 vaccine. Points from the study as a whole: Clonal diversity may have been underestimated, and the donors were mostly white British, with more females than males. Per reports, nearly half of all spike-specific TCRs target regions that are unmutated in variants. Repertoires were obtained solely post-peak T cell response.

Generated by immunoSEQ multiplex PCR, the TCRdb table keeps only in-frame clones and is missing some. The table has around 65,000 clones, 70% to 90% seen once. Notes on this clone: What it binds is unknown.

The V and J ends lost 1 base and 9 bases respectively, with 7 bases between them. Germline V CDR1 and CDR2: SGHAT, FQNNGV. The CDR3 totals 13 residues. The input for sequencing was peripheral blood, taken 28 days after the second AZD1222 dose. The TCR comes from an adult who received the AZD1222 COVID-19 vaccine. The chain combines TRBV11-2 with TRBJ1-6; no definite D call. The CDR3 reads CASSLVFGSPLHF. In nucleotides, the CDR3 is TGTGCCAGCAGCTTAGTGTTTGGTTCACCCCTCCACTTT.